This is a list of T cell receptor beta chains from one sample in a study of OX40 agonist ivuxolimab in advanced cancers. TCRdb's copy holds only in-frame clones and misses some; the assay was immunoSEQ multiplex PCR. This sample has about 92,000 clones, with 84% found just once. Sequencing used CD4+ or CD8+ T cells sorted from blood, obtained in a trial of the OX40 agonist ivuxolimab. These receptors were obtained from an adult with an advanced solid tumor such as melanoma, head and neck, liver or kidney cancer. Both conserved end residues are trimmed from each CDR3. Size values are once, few and many counts, or a class for expanded clones, and some rows have none.

-	TRBV7-8	TRBJ2-3	ASSSGQSREDTQY
-	TRBV5-1	TRBJ2-7	ASSGTDYEQY
-	TRBV15	TRBJ2-3	ATSFLAGGDTQY
-	TRBV7-9	TRBJ2-1	ASSFPSGMGASTYNEQF
-	TRBV19	TRBJ2-3	ASSRTGGDTQY
-	TRBV6-1	TRBJ1-5	ATSYGNQPQH
few	TRBV27	TRBJ2-1	ASSLGQLTVREQF
-	TRBV5-4	TRBJ2-3	ASSAPGTPTDTQY
-	TRBV27	TRBJ2-7	ASSLGLSYEQY
-	TRBV9	TRBJ1-1	ASSVGGAGVGSNTEAF
-	TRBV5-1	TRBJ2-2	ASSTTVGVTTGELF
-	TRBV19	TRBJ2-1	ASSIPTGSSYNEQF
-	TRBV4-3	TRBJ2-1	ASSQLPGQGGQF
-	TRBV23-1	TRBJ1-5	ASSQSGQGNQPQH
-	TRBV14	TRBJ2-3	ASSRIEGADTQY
many	TRBV5-1	TRBJ2-2	ASSREDNPGTGELF
-	TRBV10-1	TRBJ2-3	ASSDGTDTQY
-	TRBV5-6	TRBJ2-5	ASSSKKGQETQY
-	TRBV7-8	TRBJ1-1	ASSLRPSGEAF
-	TRBV2	TRBJ1-6	ASSARGANSPLH
-	TRBV2	TRBJ1-2	ASSPTTGGMSHGYT
-	TRBV27	TRBJ2-7	ASSLRRDREGDEQY
-	TRBV19	TRBJ2-7	ASSIDRTSGAVYEQY
-	TRBV19	TRBJ2-7	ASRGAGTYEQY
once	TRBV28	TRBJ2-2	ASSRDQNTGELF
-	TRBV7-2	TRBJ2-2	ASSLFAGANTGELF
-	TRBV7-9	TRBJ2-3	ASSVGLGGTDTQY
-	TRBV2	TRBJ2-1	ASSETGRNEQF
-	TRBV15	TRBJ2-7	ATSRELQGASYEQY
-	TRBV6-5	TRBJ2-5	ASSSRTNQETQY